This T cell receptor beta chain was captured in a study of blood T cell repertoires in COVID-19. For the study at large: The United States, Italy and Spain provided the acute and convalescent COVID-19 samples.

Method: immunoSEQ multiplex PCR; TCRdb's copy keeps in-frame clones and lacks some. The sample lists about 170,000 clones, about nine tenths occurring once. Germline CDR1 reads SGHDN; CDR2 reads FVKESK. Losses at the gene ends were 4 bases for V and 2 bases for J; bases not matched to a gene: 1. The CDR3 extends over 14 amino acids. The material sequenced was peripheral blood. The rearrangement links TRBV14 to TRBJ2-7; TRBD2 matches 11 bases. The origin of this receptor is a man aged 18 to 30 with COVID-19, enrolled during active disease. The CDR3 DNA follows: TGTGCCAGCAGCCTAGCGGGAGGGCCCTACGAGCAGTACTTC. Translation gives CASSLAGGPYEQYF.